The rows below give T cell receptor beta chains drawn from one sample of a study of T cell repertoires in cytomegalovirus infection. TCRdb itself ran the reads through MiXCR, one entry per CDR3 protein. The table lists approximately 500,000 distinct CDR3 sequences, 10% to 12% of them singletons. The sequencing sample was made of PBMCs. All receptors come from a human donor in good health (CMV status not recorded). Some clones in this sample may be carry-over from other donors' samples. The CDR3 runs from the conserved cysteine through the conserved F or W. The order of the fields is CDR3 DNA, CDR3 protein, V gene, D gene, clone size, J gene. A D gene is named only where the DNA matches it firmly. Clone size is shown for a subset of rows, as once, few, many or a class of expanded clone.

DNA: TGTGCCAGTAATTTAGGGCAACAGTTTTTGAACACTGAAGCTTTCTTT
CDR3: CASNLGQQFLNTEAFF
V: TRBV12-3/TRBV12-4
D: .
size: many
J: TRBJ1-1

DNA: TGTGCCAGCAGCTCAGGACGGGCGAACACTGAAGCTTTCTTT
CDR3: CASSSGRANTEAFF
V: TRBV7-6
D: .
size: many
J: TRBJ1-1

DNA: TGTGCCAGCAGCACTGGGGGGGGATGGCAGTTCTTC
CDR3: CASSTGGGWQFF
V: TRBV2
D: TRBD2
size: many
J: TRBJ2-1

DNA: TGTGCCAGCAGCTTAGGGGGACTAGCGGGGGAGACCCAGTACTTC
CDR3: CASSLGGLAGETQYF
V: TRBV11-2
D: TRBD2
size: many
J: TRBJ2-5

DNA: TGTGCCAGCAGCCAACTACGGACTAGCGGGAGGGAGGTCATTCAGTACTTC
CDR3: CASSQLRTSGREVIQYF
V: TRBV6-2/TRBV6-3
D: TRBD2
size: few
J: TRBJ2-4

DNA: TGTGCCAGCAGCTTAGGTTGGCAGGGGTATGGCTACACCTTC
CDR3: CASSLGWQGYGYTF
V: TRBV7-9
D: .
size: many
J: TRBJ1-2

DNA: TGTGCCAGCAGTGGGCGGAAGACCCAGTACTTC
CDR3: CASSGRKTQYF
V: TRBV25-1
D: .
size: .
J: TRBJ2-5

DNA: TGTGCCAGTAGTATTGGGACGGGCTTTGCTGGGGCCAACGTCCTGACTTTC
CDR3: CASSIGTGFAGANVLTF
V: TRBV19
D: .
size: many
J: TRBJ2-6

DNA: TGTGCCAGCAGTTTACCCGGACTAGGTCACAATGAGCAGTTCTTC
CDR3: CASSLPGLGHNEQFF
V: TRBV27
D: TRBD2
size: .
J: TRBJ2-1

DNA: TGTGCCAGCAGTGAAGCAGGCTGGCGGTCCGACTCCTACGAGCAGTACTTC
CDR3: CASSEAGWRSDSYEQYF
V: TRBV2
D: .
size: .
J: TRBJ2-7